The entry that follows covers one TCR beta chain sequence. This sample is part of a study of CD8 T cells in Susac syndrome. Sequencing of TCR beta covered CD8+ and CD4+ T cells obtained from blood. RNA was extracted with the RNeasy kit, and a quantity of roughly 0.5 to 1 ug was reverse transcribed using random hexamers. Multiplex immunoSEQ PCR targeted 54 Vbeta and 13 Jbeta TCR beta segments. TCRdb processed the immunoSEQ multiplex PCR reads anew with MiXCR; each CDR3 protein has one entry. This table holds around 130,000 distinct CDR3 sequences, about 90% found once. Sequenced sample: CD8+ T cells from PBMCs. This TCR came from a human donor with multiple sclerosis.

In nucleotides, the CDR3 is TGTGCCAGCAGCTTAGAGGTCGGGCTACCTGAGCAGTTCTTC. Translated: CASSLEVGLPEQFF. The J gene is TRBJ2-1, the V gene TRBV7-9; D gene unclear. This CDR3 region has 14 residues. In germline, CDR1 is SEHNR, CDR2 FQNEAQ (reference sequence). The V end lost 1 base, the J end lost 9 bases, and 13 bases lay between the germline ends.